The 17 T cell receptor beta chains given below trace back to one sample, sequenced in a study of T-cell reconstitution after alpha-beta-depleted transplantation in children. Preparation of the TCRbeta library was carried out with unique molecular identifiers. MiXCR, run by TCRdb on the PCR reads, gives a single entry per CDR3 protein. The table records about 580,000 distinct CDR3 sequences, 20% to 25% of them present only once. Specimen: PBMCs, mostly from graft donor cells, collected 360 days after TCRalphabeta/CD19-depleted stem cell transplant. The receptor source for this set is a boy under two years old who had a stem cell transplant for acute myeloid leukemia, so the T cells may come from the graft donor.

In its sample, this clonotype was seen many times. The CDR3 bases are TGTGCCAGCAGCCATGTAGCGGGGGCCTCCTACAATGAGCAGTTCTTC. The encoded protein is CASSHVAGASYNEQFF. The chain uses TRBV3-1 and TRBJ2-1; 9 bases fit TRBD2. After removal of 3 bases from V and 0 bases from J, the junction contained 3 bases not matched to a gene. This CDR3 comprises 16 residues. CDR1 is LGHDT, CDR2 YNNKEL, per germline (reference sequence).

J is TRBJ1-1 and V is TRBV6-5, with D unclear. This CDR3 contains 17 residues. CDR1 is MNHEY and CDR2 is SVGAGI in the germline V gene. V lost 2 bases, J lost 2 bases, and 18 bases lay in between. The CDR3 reads CASSYPGGRTVNTEAFF. CDR3 nucleotides: TGTGCCAGCAGTTACCCTGGTGGGCGGACTGTTAACACTGAAGCTTTCTTT.

The gene calls are TRBV12-3 or TRBV12-4 and TRBJ2-1; 7 positions agree with TRBD2. V was clipped by 2 bases and J by 6 bases; unmatched bases: 7. The CDR3 has 15 residues. The CDR3 here is CASSLYGLDVNEQFF. The CDR3 nucleotides are TGTGCCAGCAGTTTATACGGACTAGATGTCAATGAGCAGTTCTTC.

V usage is TRBV20-1 and J usage is TRBJ1-4; D is undetermined. Germline V gene sequence: CDR1 DFQATT, CDR2 SNEGSKA (reference sequence). Trimming left V 5 bases short and J 0 bases short, with 7 bases between. The CDR3 has 13 amino acids. The CDR3 sequence: CSASLPTNEKLFF. The CDR3 DNA reads as TGCAGTGCTTCGCTCCCAACTAATGAAAAACTGTTTTTT.

This clonotype was found a few times. The CDR3 DNA is TGTGCCACCAGCAGAGATCTGGGGGGCCGAGATACGCAGTATTTT. This translates into CATSRDLGGRDTQYF. The chain recombines TRBV15 with TRBJ2-3, with D possibly called TRBD1 or TRBD2 (6 bases each). Trimming removed 0 bases at V and 5 bases at J, with 12 bases between. Looked up from germline, CDR1 is LNHNV and CDR2 is YYDKDF (reference sequence). The CDR3 extends over 15 amino acids. Using reference TRBV15 and TRBJ2-3 for the parts outside the CDR3, the full variable domain is DAMVIQNPRYQVTQFGKPVTLSCSQTLNHNVMYWYQQKSSQAPKLLFHYYDKDFNNEADTPDNFQSRRPNTSFCFLDIRSPGLGDTAMYLCATSRDLGGRDTQYFGPGTRLTVL.

Many counts were recorded for this clonotype. V is TRBV5-1 and J is TRBJ2-1; 8 bases line up with TRBD2. J lost 9 bases, V lost 4 bases, and 6 bases had no gene match. Germline loops: CDR1 SGHRS, CDR2 YFSETQ. This CDR3 spans 13 amino acids. The CDR3: CASSPPGGTEQFF. CDR3 in DNA: TGCGCCAGCAGCCCCCCGGGGGGGACTGAGCAGTTCTTC.

Details on this clonotype: A read error may be the cause here, since a much bigger clone is one base away. The rearrangement links TRBV4-3 to TRBJ2-7, with no clear D. CDR1 LGHNA and CDR2 YSLEER come from the germline V gene. With 0 bases removed from V and 5 bases from J, the gap between germline ends came to 11 bases. This CDR3 spans 14 amino acids. The CDR3 coding sequence is TGCGCCAGCAGCCAAGAGATAGGAACGCACGAGCAGTACTTC. This codes for CASSQEIGTHEQYF.

This clonotype was picked up many times. This sequence joins TRBV5-8 and TRBJ2-1; D is uncertain. The V and J ends lost 0 bases and 3 bases respectively, with 10 bases between them. CDR1 SGHTS and CDR2 YDEGEE come from the germline V gene. The CDR3 covers 15 residues. The CDR3 bases are TGTGCCAGCAGCTTGGAAGATCGCAGCTACAATGAGCAGTTCTTC. Protein product: CASSLEDRSYNEQFF.

This clonotype was recorded at least ten times. At one end the junction does not follow the germline gene, possibly because of a read error. The chain employs TRBV20-1 and TRBJ1-2, with a possible D match to TRBD1 (5 bases). CDR3 length: 15 amino acids. Germline V gene lookup returns CDR1 DFQATT and CDR2 SNEGSKA (reference sequence). CDR3 amino acids: CSARDFWGDSYGYTF. CDR3 in DNA: TGCAGTGCTCGAGATTTCTGGGGGGACTCCTATGGCTACACCTTC.

This clonotype was counted many times. The chain employs TRBV7-9 and TRBJ1-3, with 9 bases lining up with TRBD1. The CDR3 is made up of 15 amino acids. V lost 5 bases, J lost 3 bases, and 5 bases stayed unmatched. Looked up from germline, CDR1 is SEHNR and CDR2 is FQNEAQ (reference sequence). Here the CDR3 reads CASSMDRGIGNTIYF. As DNA, the CDR3 is TGTGCCAGCAGCATGGACAGGGGTATTGGAAACACCATATATTTT.

This clonotype was found many times. The V call is TRBV7-8, the J call TRBJ2-6, with a tentative D call TRBD1 (6 bases). The CDR3 sequence is 15 residues long. V was clipped by 7 bases and J by 2 bases, with 12 bases between them. Germline lookup yields CDR1 SGHVS and CDR2 FQNEAQ. DNA of the CDR3: TGTGCCAGCAACCTCAACAGGGCTGGGGCCAACGTCCTGACTTTC. This sequence encodes CASNLNRAGANVLTF.

The V gene is TRBV15, the J gene TRBJ2-2; D gene unclear. The germline V and J ends were trimmed by 0 bases and 4 bases, with 9 bases remaining between them. Germline V gene lookup returns CDR1 LNHNV and CDR2 YYDKDF (reference sequence). This CDR3 has 15 amino acids. The CDR3 loop reads CATSRDNWVTGELFF. The CDR3 region has the DNA TGTGCCACCAGCAGAGATAATTGGGTCACCGGGGAGCTGTTTTTT. Supplemented by reference TRBV15 and TRBJ2-2, the full variable domain reads DAMVIQNPRYQVTQFGKPVTLSCSQTLNHNVMYWYQQKSSQAPKLLFHYYDKDFNNEADTPDNFQSRRPNTSFCFLDIRSPGLGDTAMYLCATSRDNWVTGELFFGEGSRLTVL.

The rearrangement links TRBV29-1 to TRBJ2-3; D is unclear. V shed 7 bases and J shed 3 bases, with 8 bases lying between them. The CDR3 is 11 residues long. CDR1 SQVTM and CDR2 ANQGSEA come from the germline V gene. CDR3 amino acids: CSARETDTQYF. The CDR3 coding sequence is TGCAGCGCCCGAGAGACAGATACGCAGTATTTT.

This chain connects TRBV20-1 to TRBJ2-2; D gene ambiguous. This CDR3 comprises 15 residues. V dropped 0 bases and J dropped 6 bases, with 14 bases sitting between them. Germline assignment: CDR1 DFQATT and CDR2 SNEGSKA (reference sequence). The CDR3 sequence is CSARDPAAAAGELFF. The DNA for the CDR3 is TGCAGTGCTAGAGATCCGGCCGCCGCGGCCGGGGAGCTGTTTTTT.

V usage is TRBV6-1 and J usage is TRBJ2-3; tentative D call: TRBD2 (5 bases). CDR3 length equals 14 residues. V was trimmed by 5 bases and J by 4 bases, leaving 13 bases between them. Germline values: CDR1 MNHNS, CDR2 SASEGT. The CDR3 here is CASSRSGGADTQYF. Here the CDR3 DNA reads TGTGCCAGCAGTCGCTCAGGAGGCGCAGATACGCAGTATTTT.

This clonotype was seen many times. The genes are TRBV12-3 or TRBV12-4 and TRBJ2-7; TRBD2 agrees at 9 bases. The CDR3 runs 15 residues. The junction had 5 bases not matched to a gene; V was cut back by 2 bases and J by 3 bases. This CDR3 reads CASSLTTSGFYEQYF. In nucleotides, the CDR3 is TGTGCCAGCAGTTTAACGACTAGCGGTTTCTACGAGCAGTACTTC.

The sample holds many counts of this clonotype. V gene TRBV5-6 combines with J gene TRBJ2-5; D not certain. The CDR3 contains 14 residues. CDR1 is SGHDT and CDR2 is YYEEEE in the germline V gene. Trimming took off 2 bases at V and 5 bases at J, with 13 bases between the two ends. CDR3 region: CASSFFGDAETQYF. The CDR3 DNA sequence: TGTGCCAGCAGCTTTTTTGGGGATGCGGAGACCCAGTACTTC.